This T cell receptor beta chain was identified in a study of control samples from healthy donors and cancer patients. Clones were read by immunoSEQ multiplex PCR, and TCRdb kept only the in-frame ones, dropping some. The table shows more than 100,000 clones, with about 91% occurring only once. The CDR3 covers 15 residues. CDR1 is SGHTA, CDR2 FQGTGA, per germline. V lost 5 bases to trimming and J lost 7 bases; unmatched junction nucleotides: 4. This TCR was recovered from a middle-aged man in good health. The chain uses TRBV7-3 and TRBJ2-1; 14 bases are a match to TRBD2. The sequenced sample consisted of blood. The CDR3 nucleotides are TGTGCCAGCAGCCAGACTAGCGGGGGGGCAAATGAGCAGTTCTTC. Protein: CASSQTSGGANEQFF.